The clone carrying this T cell receptor (beta chain) was seen a single time. At one of its ends the junction is not consistent with the germline gene, which may arise from a read error. The table came from immunoSEQ multiplex PCR; TCRdb's copy has only in-frame clones and leaves some out. The table shows 110,000 to 150,000 clones, with 80% to 95% occurring only once. This entry comes from a study of CD4+ T cells in melanoma. This CDR3 is built from 15 residues. CDR1 SSHAT and CDR2 FNYEAQ come from the germline V gene (reference sequence). The genes are TRBV7-7 and TRBJ2-5, with TRBD2 matching over 8 bases. This receptor was identified in a human donor with melanoma. The CDR3 nucleotides read TGTGCTAGCAGCCCGAGCGGGGGATGGAGAGAGACCCAGTACTTC. It encodes CASSPSGGWRETQYF.